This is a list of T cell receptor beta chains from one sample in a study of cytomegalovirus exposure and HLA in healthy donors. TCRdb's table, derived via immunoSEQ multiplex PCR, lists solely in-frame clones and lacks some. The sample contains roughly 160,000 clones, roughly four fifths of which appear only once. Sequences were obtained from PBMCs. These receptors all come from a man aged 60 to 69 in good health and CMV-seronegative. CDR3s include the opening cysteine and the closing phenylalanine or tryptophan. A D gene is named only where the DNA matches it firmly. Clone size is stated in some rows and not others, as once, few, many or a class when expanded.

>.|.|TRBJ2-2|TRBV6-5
CASRLLGELFF
TGTGCCAGCAGACTCCTCGGGGAGCTGTTTTTT
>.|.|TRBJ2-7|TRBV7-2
CASSYRPFEDYEQYF
TGTGCCAGCAGCTATAGACCATTCGAGGACTACGAGCAGTACTTC
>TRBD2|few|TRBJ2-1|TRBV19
CASSRGGNPSYNEQFF
TGTGCCAGTAGTAGGGGGGGAAACCCGTCCTACAATGAGCAGTTCTTC
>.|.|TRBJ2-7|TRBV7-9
CSSSLEPAQGGTSYEQYF
TGTTCCAGCAGCTTAGAGCCGGCGCAGGGGGGAACATCCTACGAGCAGTACTTC
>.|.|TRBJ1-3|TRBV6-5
CASSYSIAASLNTIYF
TGTGCCAGCAGTTACTCGATAGCGGCCAGTTTAAACACCATATATTTT
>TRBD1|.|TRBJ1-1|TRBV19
CASSQDRDTEAFF
TGTGCCAGTAGCCAGGACAGGGACACTGAAGCTTTCTTT
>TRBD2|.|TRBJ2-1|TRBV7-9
CASSLTSGEQFF
TGTGCCAGCAGCCTTACTAGCGGTGAGCAGTTCTTC
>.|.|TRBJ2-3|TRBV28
CASSQERADTQYF
TGTGCCAGCAGTCAAGAGAGGGCAGATACGCAGTATTTT
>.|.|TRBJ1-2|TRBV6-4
CAGSAGFGYTF
TGTGCCGGCAGTGCAGGGTTCGGCTACACCTTC
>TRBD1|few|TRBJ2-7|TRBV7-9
CSSSLGTVIYEQYF
TGTTCCAGCAGCTTAGGGACAGTAATCTACGAGCAGTACTTC
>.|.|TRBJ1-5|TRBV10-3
CAISGTRDTQPQHF
TGTGCCATCAGTGGGACAAGGGATACTCAGCCCCAGCATTTT
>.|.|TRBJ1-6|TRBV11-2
CASSLGGGDGIASPLHF
TGTGCCAGCAGCTTAGGGGGAGGGGACGGCATAGCTTCACCCCTCCACTTT
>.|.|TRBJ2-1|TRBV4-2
CASSQDHGNEQFF
TGTGCCAGCAGCCAAGATCACGGCAATGAGCAGTTCTTC
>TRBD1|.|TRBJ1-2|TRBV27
CASRSNGAGTGLYGYTF
TGTGCCAGCAGAAGCAACGGGGCGGGGACAGGGCTCTATGGCTACACCTTC
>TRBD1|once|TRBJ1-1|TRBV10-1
CASRTGEGTEAFF
TGCGCCAGCAGAACAGGGGAAGGGACTGAAGCTTTCTTT
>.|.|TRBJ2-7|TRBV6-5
CASSYSGTSGSYEQYF
TGTGCCAGCAGTTACTCCGGGACTTCCGGGAGCTACGAGCAGTACTTC
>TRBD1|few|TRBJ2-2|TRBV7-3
CASSPDRDTGELFF
TGTGCCAGCAGCCCCGACAGGGACACCGGGGAGCTGTTTTTT
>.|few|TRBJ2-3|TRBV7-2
CASSSKPDTQYF
TGTGCCAGCAGTTCGAAGCCAGATACGCAGTATTTT
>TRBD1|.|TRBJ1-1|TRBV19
CATRDRGQAFF
TGTGCCACTAGGGACAGGGGACAAGCTTTCTTT
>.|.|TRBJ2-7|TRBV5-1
CASSSGDSGYEQYF
TGCGCCAGCAGCTCGGGGGACTCCGGATACGAGCAGTACTTC
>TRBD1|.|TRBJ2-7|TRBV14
CARPPGQDYEQYF
TGTGCCAGGCCTCCGGGACAGGACTACGAGCAGTACTTC
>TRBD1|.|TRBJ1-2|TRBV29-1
CSVGDREPYGYTF
TGCAGCGTCGGTGACAGGGAGCCCTATGGCTACACCTTC
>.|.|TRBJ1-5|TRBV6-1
CASSEALGGQPQHF
TGTGCCAGCAGTGAAGCGCTGGGGGGTCAGCCCCAGCATTTT
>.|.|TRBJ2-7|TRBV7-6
CASSIEGYEQYF
TGTGCCAGCAGCATCGAGGGCTACGAGCAGTACTTC
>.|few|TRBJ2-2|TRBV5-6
CASSLAYTGELFF
TGTGCCAGCAGCTTGGCTTACACCGGGGAGCTGTTTTTT
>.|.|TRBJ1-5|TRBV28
CASSDSYNQPQHF
TGTGCCAGCAGTGACAGCTACAATCAGCCCCAGCATTTT
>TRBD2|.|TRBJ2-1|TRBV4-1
CASSQDNGGARNEQFF
TGCGCCAGCAGCCAAGATAACGGGGGGGCTCGCAATGAGCAGTTCTTC
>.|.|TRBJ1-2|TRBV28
CAGGGSPLLGYTF
TGTGCCGGCGGGGGCTCTCCCCTTCTTGGCTACACCTTC
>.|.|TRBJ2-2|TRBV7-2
CASSYQGNTGELFF
TGTGCCAGCAGTTACCAGGGGAACACCGGGGAGCTGTTTTTT